Below, 26 T cell receptor beta chains from the same sample are listed, as sequenced in a study of T cell changes during pregnancy in multiple sclerosis. The protocol was immunoSEQ multiplex PCR, while the TCRdb copy is restricted to in-frame clones and leaves out a portion. Of some 110,000 clones detected, roughly 90% appear once; the ten largest clones hold more than 1.5%. Sequenced here: peripheral blood, sampled in the third trimester of pregnancy. Receptors originate from a female donor with multiple sclerosis, enrolled in a pregnancy study.

This chain uses TRBV15 with TRBJ1-2, with TRBD1 matching 7 bases. CDR1 LNHNV and CDR2 YYDKDF come from the germline V gene (reference sequence). The V gene end was trimmed by 3 bases and the J gene end by 8 bases; junction bases not matched to a gene: 12. The CDR3 runs 15 residues. CDR3 region: CATSRDASGGQGYTF. In DNA, the CDR3 is TGTGCCACCAGCAGGGACGCCTCAGGGGGACAGGGCTACACCTTC.

This chain joins TRBV30 and TRBJ2-5; TRBD2 might be the D (5 bases). The CDR3 runs 18 residues. Trimming took 2 bases from V and 9 from J, leaving 31 bases between them. Per germline, CDR1 GTSNPN and CDR2 SVGIG (reference sequence). CDR3 DNA: TGTGCCTGGAGTCTAGAAAGGCGGACTTGGGAATTATCACGGGCCCAGTACTTC. This gives the protein CAWSLERRTWELSRAQYF. Full variable domain (outside the CDR3, taken from reference TRBV30 and TRBJ2-5): SQTIHQWPATLVQPVGSPLSLECTVEGTSNPNLYWYRQAAGRGLQLLFYSVGIGQISSEVPQNLSASRPQDRQFILSSKKLLLSDSGFYLCAWSLERRTWELSRAQYFGPGTRLLVL.

The chain joins TRBV25-1 to TRBJ2-7; 10 bases match TRBD1. The J segment lost 5 bases and the V segment lost 10 bases, leaving 8 bases of the junction unmatched. CDR1 MGHDK and CDR2 SYGVNS come from the germline V gene. This CDR3 contains 13 residues. Here the CDR3 reads CATPPDRGHEQYF. The CDR3 DNA reads as TGTGCCACCCCCCCCGACAGGGGGCACGAGCAGTACTTC.

The chain is built from TRBV5-1 and TRBJ2-3, with 10 nucleotides matching TRBD2. The trim removed 0 bases at V and 0 bases at J, leaving 4 bases unmatched. Germline CDR1 SGHRS, CDR2 YFSETQ. The CDR3 extends over 17 amino acids. The CDR3 DNA is TGCGCCAGCAGCTTGGGGCTAGCGGGGGTCAGCACAGATACGCAGTATTTT. It codes for CASSLGLAGVSTDTQYF.

The rearrangement uses TRBV9 and TRBJ2-3, with 10 bases identical to TRBD1. CDR1 is SGDLS and CDR2 is YYNGEE in the germline V gene. V trimming: 1 base; J trimming: 2 bases; junction bases outside the gene matches: 7. The CDR3 runs 17 residues. CDR3 coding DNA: TGTGCCAGCAGCGTACCTCGGACAGGGGGTCCCACAGATACGCAGTATTTT. Protein: CASSVPRTGGPTDTQYF.

The rearrangement joins TRBV30 to TRBJ2-5; 10 nucleotides align to TRBD1. The CDR3 runs to 14 residues. In germline, CDR1 is GTSNPN, CDR2 SVGIG (reference sequence). The trim removed 2 bases at V and 4 bases at J, leaving 4 bases unmatched. In nucleotides, the CDR3 is TGTGCCTGGAGTCCAAGGACAGGGGGAGAGACCCAGTACTTC. Its translation is CAWSPRTGGETQYF.

The chain joins TRBV28 to TRBJ1-6; the D gene is possibly TRBD1 (5 bases). In germline, CDR1 is MDHEN, CDR2 SYDVKM. Trimming shortened V by 3 bases and J by 8 bases, and 17 bases separated the two germline ends. The CDR3 sequence is 16 residues long. The CDR3 DNA sequence: TGTGCCAGCAGTTTCCCAGACGGACAAACGCATTCACCCCTCCACTTT. Its translation is CASSFPDGQTHSPLHF.

V usage is TRBV18 and J usage is TRBJ1-1; D may be TRBD1 (5 bases). This CDR3 region has 14 residues. Looked up from germline, CDR1 is KGHSH and CDR2 is LQKENI. The V end lost 3 bases, the J end lost 4 bases, and 12 bases lay between the germline ends. CDR3 nucleotide sequence: TGTGCCAGCTCACCCGAACTGGGGGGCACTGAAGCTTTCTTT. Amino acids: CASSPELGGTEAFF.

J is TRBJ1-1 and V is TRBV5-4; no reliable D call. Germline values: CDR1 SGHNT, CDR2 YYREEE (reference sequence). The CDR3 sequence is 16 residues long. The V end lost 0 bases, the J end lost 1 base, and 13 bases lay between the germline ends. This CDR3 is CASSLALKTGNTEAFF. The CDR3 region has the DNA TGTGCCAGCAGCTTGGCCTTGAAGACGGGGAACACTGAAGCTTTCTTT.

The chain has TRBV25-1 and TRBJ1-2; a weak D match, TRBD1 (5 bases). Trimming took 6 bases from V and 5 from J, leaving 19 bases between them. The germline V gene has CDR1 MGHDK and CDR2 SYGVNS. The CDR3 spans 15 residues. The CDR3 region is CASSSFTATAYGYTF. The CDR3 nucleotides are TGTGCCAGCAGCTCCTTCACCGCGACAGCGTATGGCTACACCTTC.

CDR3 sequence (DNA): TGTGCCACCACCGGAGACTTATATGGCTACACCTTC. It specifies CATTGDLYGYTF. The rearrangement uses TRBV6-5 and TRBJ1-2; D remains ambiguous. Deletions cut 10 bases from V and 5 bases from J, with 14 bases between. Germline CDR1 reads MNHEY; CDR2 reads SVGAGI. CDR3 length: 12 residues.

The count of this clone is one. The chain is built from TRBV7-2 and TRBJ1-5; the D gene is possibly TRBD1 (6 bases). V shed 5 bases and J shed 4 bases, with 12 bases lying between them. CDR1 is SGHTA and CDR2 is FQGNSA in the germline V gene. This CDR3 is built from 14 residues. The CDR3 sequence is CASSPLGGNQPQHF. The CDR3 nucleotides are TGTGCCAGCAGCCCACTAGGGGGTAATCAGCCCCAGCATTTT.

Only a few counts were recorded for this clone. This chain uses TRBV9 with TRBJ1-6, with D hard to call. Germline V gene lookup returns CDR1 SGDLS and CDR2 YYNGEE. The V end lost 4 bases, the J end lost 6 bases, and 11 bases lay between the germline ends. This CDR3 has 14 amino acids. The CDR3, as DNA: TGTGCCAGCAGCAAAACAGCGGGTAATTCACCCCTCCACTTT. Its translation: CASSKTAGNSPLHF.

J is TRBJ2-1 and V is TRBV2, with 7 bases matching TRBD1. Germline CDR1 and CDR2: SNHLY and FYNNEI. The CDR3 consists of 13 residues. Trimming removed 8 bases from V and 3 bases from J; junction bases left unmatched: 4. CDR3 sequence reads: CASRRDSYNEQFF. CDR3 nucleotide sequence: TGTGCCAGCCGAAGGGACAGCTACAATGAGCAGTTCTTC.

V is TRBV19 and J is TRBJ1-1; TRBD1 aligns across 8 bases. Germline trimming cut 6 bases from V and 1 base from J; bases unmatched to any gene: 1. Germline V gene lookup returns CDR1 LNHDA and CDR2 SQIVND (reference sequence). The CDR3 has 13 residues. The CDR3 region has the DNA TGTGCCAGTAGAGGACAGGGGAACACTGAAGCTTTCTTT. It yields the protein CASRGQGNTEAFF. The variable domain in full, completed from reference TRBV19 and TRBJ1-1, reads DGGITQSPKYLFRKEGQNVTLSCEQNLNHDAMYWYRQDPGQGLRLIYYSQIVNDFQKGDIAEGYSVSREKKESFPLTVTSAQKNPTAFYLCASRGQGNTEAFFGQGTRLTVV.

The J gene is TRBJ2-1, the V gene TRBV19, with 8 bases identical to TRBD2. The length of the CDR3 is 16 residues. Looked up from germline, CDR1 is LNHDA and CDR2 is SQIVND (reference sequence). V was clipped by 5 bases and J by 10 bases; unmatched bases: 16. The CDR3: CASSHSGTRRAGEQFF. For the CDR3, the DNA is TGTGCCAGTAGTCACTCCGGGACTAGAAGAGCTGGCGAGCAGTTCTTC.

V usage is TRBV19 and J usage is TRBJ1-1; 11 bases map to TRBD1. J lost 5 bases, V lost 6 bases, and 5 bases had no gene match. The CDR3 totals 14 residues. Germline CDR1 and CDR2: LNHDA and SQIVND (reference sequence). CDR3 sequence: CASRVGDRGTEAFF. The CDR3 DNA reads TGTGCCAGTAGGGTCGGGGACAGGGGGACTGAAGCTTTCTTT.

V gene TRBV5-6 combines with J gene TRBJ1-1, with D perhaps TRBD1 (6 bases). The CDR3 runs to 14 residues. Germline-derived CDR1 and CDR2 are SGHDT and YYEEEE. V dropped 0 bases and J dropped 4 bases, with 10 bases sitting between them. CDR3 nucleotide sequence: TGTGCCAGCAGCTTGGGGGCGGACAGCACTGAAGCTTTCTTT. Its translation: CASSLGADSTEAFF.

The chain employs TRBV27 and TRBJ1-5, with no clear D. The germline V gene encodes CDR1 MNHEY and CDR2 SMNVEV (reference sequence). The CDR3 length is 15 residues. V was trimmed by 9 bases and J by 4 bases, leaving 19 bases between them. CDR3 sequence (DNA): TGTGCCAGGTCTTGGAACCCACAGCTAAATCAGCCCCAGCATTTT. As protein: CARSWNPQLNQPQHF.

This clone was seen once. The chain has TRBV7-8 and TRBJ2-3, with 8 positions matching TRBD2. Germline V gene lookup returns CDR1 SGHVS and CDR2 FQNEAQ. The ends lost 5 bases at V and 3 bases at J; junction bases unmatched: 13. The CDR3 is 17 residues long. CDR3 coding DNA: TGTGCCAGCAGCATGTCGCGGGGGGCGAAGGGGACAGATACGCAGTATTTT. Protein: CASSMSRGAKGTDTQYF. The full variable domain, completed using reference TRBV7-8 and TRBJ2-3, is GAGVSQSPRYKVAKRGQDVALRCDPISGHVSLFWYQQALGQGPEFLTYFQNEAQLDKSGLPSDRFFAERPEGSVSTLKIQRTQQEDSAVYLCASSMSRGAKGTDTQYFGPGTRLTVL.

The DNA of the CDR3 is TGTGCCACCAGCAGAGATAGGGAGACAGGGAAATGGTATGGCTACACCTTC. Translating it yields CATSRDRETGKWYGYTF. V is TRBV15 and J is TRBJ1-2; 7 nucleotides match TRBD1. The length of the CDR3 is 17 residues. V trimming: 0 bases; J trimming: 5 bases; junction bases outside the gene matches: 12. Per the germline V gene, CDR1 is LNHNV and CDR2 is YYDKDF (reference sequence).

CDR3 protein: CASSPTTGGSPLHF. As DNA, the CDR3 is TGTGCCAGCAGCCCAACGACAGGAGGCTCACCCCTCCACTTT. The J gene is TRBJ1-6, the V gene TRBV11-2, with D tentatively TRBD1 (6 bases). Germline CDR1 reads SGHAT; CDR2 reads FQNNGV. The length of the CDR3 is 14 residues. The ends were cut back, 5 bases at V and 10 bases at J, with 15 bases in the middle.

The chain recombines TRBV28 with TRBJ1-4; the D gene is possibly TRBD1 (5 bases). There are 13 residues in the CDR3. Germline loops: CDR1 MDHEN, CDR2 SYDVKM. The ends were cut back, 1 base at V and 7 bases at J, with 7 bases in the middle. The chain's CDR3 is CASSLLTAEKLFF. The CDR3 bases are TGTGCCAGCAGTTTATTGACAGCTGAAAAACTGTTTTTT.

The J gene is TRBJ2-1, the V gene TRBV9, with D possibly being TRBD1 (5 bases). V was cut by 1 base and J by 5 bases, with 16 bases left in between. Germline V gives CDR1 SGDLS, CDR2 YYNGEE. The CDR3 loop spans 16 amino acids. The CDR3 sequence is CASSVSGAHPHNEQFF. DNA for the CDR3: TGTGCCAGCAGCGTAAGTGGGGCCCATCCCCACAATGAGCAGTTCTTC.

This clone was observed once. The chain couples TRBV6-5 to TRBJ2-1; 10 bases are a match to TRBD2. The V gene's germline CDR1 is MNHEY and CDR2 SVGAGI. The CDR3 contains 14 residues. With 7 bases clipped from V and 6 bases from J, the junction kept 6 bases outside the gene matches. In DNA form, the CDR3 reads TGTGCCAGCAATTCCCTAGCGGGAGTCAATGAGCAGTTCTTC. Its translation: CASNSLAGVNEQFF.

The rearrangement links TRBV4-1 to TRBJ2-1, with 8 positions matching TRBD2. The CDR3 has 17 residues. The germline gives CDR1 MGHRA, CDR2 YSYEKL. The trim removed 1 base at V and 4 bases at J, leaving 9 bases unmatched. Written as DNA, the CDR3 is TGCGCCAGCAGCCAAGGTTATGGTAGCGGGGCTTACAATGAGCAGTTCTTC. Protein product: CASSQGYGSGAYNEQFF.